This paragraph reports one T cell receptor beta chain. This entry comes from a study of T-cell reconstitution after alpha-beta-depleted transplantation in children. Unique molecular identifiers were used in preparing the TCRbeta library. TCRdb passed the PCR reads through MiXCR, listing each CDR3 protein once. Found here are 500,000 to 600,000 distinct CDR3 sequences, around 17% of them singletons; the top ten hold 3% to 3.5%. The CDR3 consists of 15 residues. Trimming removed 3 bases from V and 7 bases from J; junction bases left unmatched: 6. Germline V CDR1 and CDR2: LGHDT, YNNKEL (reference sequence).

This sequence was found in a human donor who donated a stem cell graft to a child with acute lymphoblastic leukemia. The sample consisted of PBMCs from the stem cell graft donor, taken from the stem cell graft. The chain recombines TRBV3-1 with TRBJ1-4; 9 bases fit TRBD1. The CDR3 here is CASSQNRGRSEKLFF. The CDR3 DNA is TGTGCCAGCAGCCAGAACAGGGGGCGAAGTGAAAAACTGTTTTTT.